This T cell receptor beta chain appears in the sequencing data of a study of early T cells in non-severe SARS-CoV-2 infection. As for the study in general: Sequencing input comprised bulk RNA from unsorted whole blood; chain pairing was not available.

Unique molecular identifier tags were affixed to discrete cDNA molecules. In TCRdb, the 5' RACE reads were re-called with MiXCR into one record per CDR3 protein. The table shows about 68,000 distinct CDR3 sequences, with 9% to 15% occurring only once. This clonotype showed up many times. With 6 bases removed from V and 1 base from J, the gap between germline ends came to 13 bases. The CDR3 spans 13 residues. CDR1 and CDR2 from the germline V gene are DFQATT and SNEGSKA (reference sequence). The V call is TRBV20-1, the J call TRBJ2-7; no definite D call. The origin of this receptor is an adult who was a healthcare worker with PCR-confirmed SARS-CoV-2 infection or an uninfected control (not recorded which). The sample comprised whole blood. The CDR3 protein is CSAETGVSYEQYF. As DNA, the CDR3 is TGCAGTGCGGAGACGGGCGTTTCCTACGAGCAGTACTTC.